The T cell receptor (beta chain) described here comes from a study of control samples from healthy donors and cancer patients. CDR1 SGHVS and CDR2 FQNEAQ come from the germline V gene. The trim removed 5 bases at V and 0 bases at J, leaving 5 bases unmatched. The CDR3 spans 15 residues. Method: immunoSEQ multiplex PCR; TCRdb's copy keeps in-frame clones and lacks some. Among around 250,000 clones listed, roughly 82% were seen once. Sequencing was carried out using PBMCs. This sequence originates from a woman in her sixties or seventies with lung cancer. The chain carries TRBV7-8 and TRBJ2-3, with TRBD1 matching over 7 bases. The CDR3 coding sequence is TGTGCCAGCAGCCCGGGGACAGATAGCACAGATACGCAGTATTTT. Translated, it gives CASSPGTDSTDTQYF. Based on the CDR3 plus reference TRBV7-8 and TRBJ2-3, the full variable domain is GAGVSQSPRYKVAKRGQDVALRCDPISGHVSLFWYQQALGQGPEFLTYFQNEAQLDKSGLPSDRFFAERPEGSVSTLKIQRTQQEDSAVYLCASSPGTDSTDTQYFGPGTRLTVL.